The rows below give T cell receptor beta chains drawn from one sample of a study of T-cell reconstitution after alpha-beta-depleted transplantation in children. TCRdb reprocessed the PCR reads with MiXCR, giving one entry per CDR3 protein. Of roughly 74,000 distinct CDR3 sequences listed, over 15% are singletons. The sample consisted of PBMCs, mostly from graft donor cells, taken 360 days after TCRalphabeta/CD19-depleted stem cell transplant. The origin of the receptors is a male patient between 2 and 10 years old who had a stem cell transplant for acute lymphoblastic leukemia, so the T cells may come from the graft donor. Each CDR3 is given with its conserved first and last residue. The order of the fields is clone size, D gene, V gene, J gene, CDR3 protein, CDR3 DNA. D genes are given only for firm matches. Size is omitted from some rows. Given values are once, few, many or a class for expanded clones.

many	NA	TRBV7-2	TRBJ2-3	CASSLGWGVTDTQYF	TGTGCCAGCAGCTTAGGGTGGGGAGTAACAGATACGCAGTATTTT
few	NA	TRBV27	TRBJ2-1	CASSLGPTENEQFF	TGTGCCAGCAGTTTGGGACCCACGGAAAATGAGCAGTTCTTC
many	NA	TRBV5-1	TRBJ2-1	CASSPGNEQFF	TGCGCCAGCAGCCCCGGTAATGAGCAGTTCTTC
NA	NA	TRBV9	TRBJ2-5	CASSVGLAVQETQYF	TGTGCCAGCAGCGTAGGTTTAGCGGTACAAGAGACCCAGTACTTC
few	NA	TRBV7-8	TRBJ2-3	CASSLVIAASTDTQYF	TGTGCCAGCAGCTTAGTAATAGCTGCAAGCACAGATACGCAGTATTTT
NA	TRBD1	TRBV3-1	TRBJ1-6	CASSPGQGVNSPLHF	TGTGCCAGCAGCCCGGGACAGGGGGTGAATTCACCCCTCCACTTT
NA	NA	TRBV18	TRBJ2-7	CASSSEAGPYEQYF	TGTGCCAGCTCCTCAGAAGCCGGTCCCTACGAGCAGTACTTC
NA	TRBD2	TRBV5-1	TRBJ2-3	CASSSYGLAGRTQYF	TGCGCCAGCAGCTCTTATGGACTAGCGGGACGTACGCAGTATTTT
NA	NA	TRBV4-2	TRBJ1-5	CASSQASVLYSNQPQHF	TGTGCCAGCAGCCAAGCTTCAGTCCTCTATAGCAATCAGCCCCAGCATTTT
few	TRBD1	TRBV5-4	TRBJ2-7	CASSLERDRGSYEQYF	TGTGCCAGCAGCTTGGAGAGGGACAGGGGATCCTACGAGCAGTACTTC
NA	TRBD1	TRBV30	TRBJ2-3	CAWSVLWTGADTQYF	TGTGCCTGGAGTGTACTTTGGACAGGGGCAGATACGCAGTATTTT
NA	NA	TRBV3-1	TRBJ2-3	CASSQEAGRGHTQYF	TGTGCCAGCAGCCAAGAAGCCGGGAGAGGGCATACGCAGTATTTT
NA	NA	TRBV11-2	TRBJ2-5	CASSFAIRGPLETQYF	TGTGCCAGCAGCTTCGCGATCCGGGGGCCCCTGGAGACCCAGTACTTC
NA	TRBD2	TRBV4-1	TRBJ2-3	CASRSSSGSGSTDTQYF	TGCGCCAGCAGGTCCTCTAGCGGGAGTGGGAGCACAGATACGCAGTATTTT
few	NA	TRBV27	TRBJ1-1	CASSFYRANTEAFF	TGTGCCAGCAGTTTTTACAGGGCGAACACTGAAGCTTTCTTT
few	NA	TRBV28	TRBJ2-7	CASSLLITGYRYEQYF	TGTGCCAGCAGTTTACTGATAACAGGGTATCGCTACGAGCAGTACTTC
medium-sized	TRBD2	TRBV20-1	TRBJ2-7	CSALAGAYTYEQYF	TGCAGTGCTCTAGCGGGAGCGTATACCTACGAGCAGTACTTC
few	NA	TRBV5-1	TRBJ2-7	CASSLAGQYEQYF	TGCGCCAGCAGCTTGGCAGGACAGTACGAGCAGTACTTC
few	TRBD1	TRBV7-6	TRBJ2-5	CASSYAGGRSFGETQYF	TGTGCCAGCAGCTACGCAGGGGGCAGAAGTTTTGGAGAGACCCAGTACTTC
NA	NA	TRBV6-5	TRBJ1-4	CASSYIGEKLFF	TGTGCCAGCAGTTATATCGGCGAAAAACTGTTTTTT
few	TRBD1	TRBV5-1	TRBJ2-7	CASSQGVRNEQYF	TGCGCCAGCAGCCAGGGGGTAAGAAACGAGCAGTACTTC
few	NA	TRBV7-6	TRBJ2-5	CASSLRILAPGETQYF	TGTGCCAGCAGCCTTCGTATTCTAGCGCCAGGGGAGACCCAGTACTTC
few	NA	TRBV5-5	TRBJ2-2	CASSPRGPGELFF	TGTGCCAGCAGCCCCCGGGGCCCCGGGGAGCTGTTTTTT
many	NA	TRBV11-3	TRBJ2-3	CASSGSSDTQYF	TGTGCCAGCAGCGGGAGCTCAGATACGCAGTATTTT
NA	NA	TRBV6-1	TRBJ2-1	CASSVAGFNEQFF	TGTGCCAGCAGCGTTGCCGGTTTCAATGAGCAGTTCTTC
many	TRBD1	TRBV6-1	TRBJ2-7	CASRRTGGSYEQYF	TGTGCCAGCAGGCGGACAGGGGGGTCCTACGAGCAGTACTTC
many	NA	TRBV21-1	TRBJ2-1	CASNHPGLAGGSYNEQFF	TGTGCCAGCAACCATCCGGGACTAGCGGGAGGGTCCTACAATGAGCAGTTCTTC
NA	TRBD1	TRBV5-1	TRBJ2-7	CASQGQGRTYEQYF	TGCGCCAGCCAAGGACAGGGAAGGACCTACGAGCAGTACTTC
NA	NA	TRBV6-1	TRBJ1-5	CASSEFPAVGQPQHF	TGTGCCAGCAGTGAATTCCCAGCCGTGGGTCAGCCCCAGCATTTT
few	TRBD2	TRBV5-1	TRBJ2-2	CASSLVLAGGAGELFF	TGCGCCAGCAGCTTGGTTCTAGCGGGAGGCGCCGGGGAGCTGTTTTTT
NA	NA	TRBV5-1	TRBJ2-1	CASSSPSIWSSYNEQFF	TGCGCCAGCAGCTCTCCCAGTATTTGGAGCTCCTACAATGAGCAGTTCTTC
NA	TRBD2	TRBV3-1	TRBJ2-2	CASSRRGRGTGELFF	TGTGCCAGCAGCCGCCGCGGGAGGGGGACCGGGGAGCTGTTTTTT
few	TRBD1	TRBV2	TRBJ2-7	CASRLYRGYEQYF	TGTGCCAGCAGACTTTACAGGGGTTACGAGCAGTACTTC
NA	NA	TRBV20-1	TRBJ2-1	CSARMGGNFPFF	TGCAGTGCTAGAATGGGAGGAAACTTCCCGTTCTTC
many	TRBD1	TRBV6-5	TRBJ1-2	CASSYGQGANGYTF	TGTGCCAGCAGTTACGGACAGGGGGCTAATGGCTACACCTTC
NA	NA	TRBV20-1	TRBJ2-7	CSAGGPKTHSYEQYF	TGCAGTGCTGGAGGGCCGAAGACGCATTCCTACGAGCAGTACTTC
NA	NA	TRBV5-1	TRBJ1-1	CASSYYRVRNTEAFF	TGCGCCAGCAGCTACTACAGGGTGAGGAACACTGAAGCTTTCTTT
many	NA	TRBV12-3/TRBV12-4	TRBJ2-2	CASSFRDTGELFF	TGTGCCAGCAGTTTCCGGGACACCGGGGAGCTGTTTTTT